The table lists the clone carrying this T cell receptor (beta chain) with many counts. Its specificity is unknown. V lost 2 bases and J 4 bases, leaving 11 bases between the germline ends. Germline-derived CDR1 and CDR2 are SQVTM and ANQGSEA. This CDR3 spans 13 amino acids. This specimen comes from a study of Graves' ophthalmopathy and Graves' hyperthyroidism. RNA served as the template for amplifying TCR beta CDR3 regions. An initial RT-PCR round employing HTBI primers preceded a second-round multiplex PCR. TCRdb ran MiXCR on the multiplex PCR reads and lists one entry per CDR3 protein. The top ten clones hold 11% of a sample with around 1,000,000 distinct CDR3 sequences, approximately 35% of them seen once. Ineligible for inclusion were patients with other autoimmune diseases, uncontrolled infections, pregnancy or lactation. Clinicians made diagnoses from clinical symptoms, serum thyroxine, TRAb, thyroid ultrasound and orbital computed tomography.

Regarding the study as a whole: The majority of expanded thyroid clonotypes above 0.001 frequency also occurred in blood. The model forecast ophthalmopathy progression, reaching under 71% sensitivity and roughly 72% specificity.

The chain combines TRBV29-1 with TRBJ2-5; no clear D. The sequenced sample was peripheral blood or thyroid tissue (not recorded which). The sequence derives from an adult man with Graves' hyperthyroidism. The CDR3 sequence: CSVESSVGETQYF. The CDR3 DNA follows: TGCAGCGTTGAAAGTAGTGTGGGAGAGACCCAGTACTTC.